This T cell receptor (beta chain) originates from a study of T-cell reconstitution after alpha-beta-depleted transplantation in children. Study outcomes and limitations: Some patients showed high day-60 TCRbeta diversity, which derived from surviving recipient T cells and thymic progenitors. Once a year had passed after transplant, T-cell counts and diversity came mostly from newly produced T cells.

At least ten counts were recorded for this clonotype. Its antigen is still unknown. It was with unique molecular identifiers that the TCRbeta library was prepared. TCRdb re-derived calls from the PCR reads in MiXCR, one entry per CDR3 protein. The sample comprises 150,000 to 200,000 distinct CDR3 sequences, about 6% of which are singletons, and approximately 4.1% rests with the top ten. The V and J ends lost 6 bases and 1 base respectively, with 30 bases between them. CDR3 length: 21 amino acids. Germline CDR1 and CDR2: MDHEN and SYDVKM. Sample: PBMCs, taken before TCRalphabeta/CD19-depleted stem cell transplant. This chain uses TRBV28 with TRBJ2-2, with D perhaps matching TRBD1 (6 bases). The receptor was isolated from a girl under three years old with combined immunodeficiency, due to receive a stem cell transplant. The CDR3 sequence: CASSTLPPGQAPQLNTGELFF. CDR3 nucleotides: TGTGCCAGCAGCACCCTACCCCCGGGACAAGCTCCCCAATTGAACACCGGGGAGCTGTTTTTT.